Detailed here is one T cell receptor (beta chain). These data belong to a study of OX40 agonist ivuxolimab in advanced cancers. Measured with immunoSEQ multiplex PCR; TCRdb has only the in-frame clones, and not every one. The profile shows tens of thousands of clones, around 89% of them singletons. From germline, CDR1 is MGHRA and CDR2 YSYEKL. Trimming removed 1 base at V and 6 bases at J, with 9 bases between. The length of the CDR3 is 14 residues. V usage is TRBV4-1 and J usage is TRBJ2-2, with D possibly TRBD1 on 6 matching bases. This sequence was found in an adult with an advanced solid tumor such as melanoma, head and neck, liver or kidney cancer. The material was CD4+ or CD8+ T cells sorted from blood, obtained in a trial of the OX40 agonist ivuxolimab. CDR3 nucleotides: TGCGCCAGCAGCCAAGGGGGGCCGGCCGGGGAGCTGTTTTTT. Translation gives CASSQGGPAGELFF.